These 2 T cell receptor beta chains came from one sample sequenced in a study of cytomegalovirus exposure and HLA in healthy donors. The PCR employed 60 Vbeta primers together with 13 Jbeta primers. The table came from immunoSEQ multiplex PCR; TCRdb's copy has only in-frame clones and leaves some out. The profile shows 30,000 to 45,000 clones, 80% to 90% of them singletons. Input material: PBMCs. The receptors here all came from a middle-aged woman in good health and CMV-seropositive.

The chain carries TRBV6-5 and TRBJ1-5; weak D call: TRBD1 (5 bases). Per germline, CDR1 MNHEY and CDR2 SVGAGI. The CDR3 spans 15 residues. The V end lost 6 bases, the J end lost 0 bases, and 12 bases lay between the germline ends. CDR3 sequence reads: CASRRSRDSNQPQHF. CDR3 sequence (DNA): TGTGCCAGCAGAAGGAGCAGGGATAGCAATCAGCCCCAGCATTTT.

The chain is built from TRBV6-5 and TRBJ2-1; D remains unclear. The germline gives CDR1 MNHEY, CDR2 SVGAGI. The CDR3 runs 12 residues. V dropped 8 bases and J dropped 4 bases, with 9 bases sitting between them. CDR3 region: CASGGVYNEQFF. The CDR3 bases are TGTGCCAGCGGCGGCGTTTACAATGAGCAGTTCTTC.